Listed here are 22 T cell receptor beta chains from one sample, sequenced in a study of shared clonotypes between healthy human individuals. Data came from immunoSEQ multiplex PCR; TCRdb stores just in-frame clones and leaves some out. The table records roughly 1.5 million clones, 95% to 99% of them present only once. Sample: naive CD4+ T cells sorted from blood. The subset denotes: CD45RA+ positively selected. The source is a man between 25 and 39 years old in good health.

The chain carries TRBV6-1 and TRBJ1-2; D remains ambiguous. The CDR3 extends over 12 amino acids. V gave up 6 bases and J gave up 2 bases, with 7 bases separating them. Germline V CDR1 and CDR2: MNHNS, SASEGT. For the CDR3, the DNA is TGTGCCAGCAGCGGACCCAACTATGGCTACACCTTC. It codes for CASSGPNYGYTF.

The V call is TRBV19, the J call TRBJ1-4; the D is unclear. This CDR3 has 12 residues. Germline-derived CDR1 and CDR2 are LNHDA and SQIVND (reference sequence). Deletions cut 5 bases from V and 15 bases from J, with 16 bases between. Here the CDR3 reads CASSDRASFLFF. Written as DNA, the CDR3 is TGTGCCAGTAGTGATCGGGCCTCCTTCTTGTTTTTT.

The chain joins TRBV28 to TRBJ2-5, with no clear D. The CDR3 is made up of 18 amino acids. The germline CDR1 and CDR2 sequences are MDHEN and SYDVKM. Trimming left V 4 bases short and J 4 bases short, with 25 bases between. The CDR3 loop reads CASSSYFVPVEFLETQYF. The CDR3, as DNA: TGTGCCAGCAGTTCTTATTTTGTGCCGGTCGAGTTTTTAGAGACCCAGTACTTC.

The chain has TRBV25-1 and TRBJ2-3; 9 bases align to TRBD2. The V segment lost 0 bases and the J segment 1 base; nucleotides outside the gene matches: 2. Per the germline V gene, CDR1 is MGHDK and CDR2 is SYGVNS. This CDR3 has 16 amino acids. The CDR3 sequence is CASSEYEREGTDTQYF. Here the CDR3 DNA reads TGTGCCAGCAGTGAATACGAGCGGGAGGGCACAGATACGCAGTATTTT.

The chain carries TRBV5-1 and TRBJ2-1; 11 bases are a match to TRBD1. The CDR3 extends over 17 amino acids. CDR1 and CDR2 (germline): SGHRS, YFSETQ. V lost 4 bases and J lost 6; bases outside the gene matches: 12. The CDR3 protein is CASSPGNPGQGGNEQFF. CDR3 DNA sequence: TGCGCCAGCAGCCCAGGCAACCCGGGACAGGGGGGCAATGAGCAGTTCTTC.

The J gene is TRBJ2-7, the V gene TRBV18; possibly TRBD2 for D (5 bases). The V gene's germline CDR1 is KGHSH and CDR2 LQKENI. Between the trimmed V and J ends, which lost 2 bases and 5 bases, there was a span of 13 bases. There are 14 residues in the CDR3. CDR3 residues: CASSPILATDEQYF. The CDR3 DNA sequence: TGTGCCAGCTCACCAATTCTAGCCACGGACGAGCAGTACTTC. The complete variable domain, with remaining parts taken from reference TRBV18 and TRBJ2-7, reads NAGVMQNPRHLVRRRGQEARLRCSPMKGHSHVYWYRQLPEEGLKFMVYLQKENIIDESGMPKERFSAEFPKEGPSILRIQQVVRGDSAAYFCASSPILATDEQYFGPGTRLTVT.

The genes are TRBV28 and TRBJ2-7; TRBD1 matches at 12 bases. CDR3 length: 15 residues. The germline V gene encodes CDR1 MDHEN and CDR2 SYDVKM. The junction had 6 bases not matched to a gene; V was cut back by 3 bases and J by 6 bases. The CDR3 is CASSFSGTGGIEQYF. The CDR3 DNA is TGTGCCAGCAGTTTTTCCGGGACAGGGGGCATCGAGCAGTACTTC.

The chain couples TRBV30 to TRBJ2-6, with D hard to call. The germline gives CDR1 GTSNPN, CDR2 SVGIG (reference sequence). The CDR3 consists of 13 residues. Trimming took off 4 bases at V and 0 bases at J, with 4 bases between the two ends. CDR3 loop: CAWKNSGANVLTF. DNA of the CDR3: TGTGCCTGGAAAAACTCTGGGGCCAACGTCCTGACTTTC.

V gene TRBV6-7 combines with J gene TRBJ2-7; 10 bases fit TRBD2. TRBV6-7 is identified as an open reading frame with a role that is uncertain. CDR3 length: 16 residues. With V trimmed by 2 bases and J by 4 bases, 8 bases remained unmatched. Written as DNA, the CDR3 is TGTGCCAGCAGTTACAGCGGGACTAGCGTAACATACGAGCAGTACTTC. This sequence encodes CASSYSGTSVTYEQYF.

This clone was picked up one time. The rearrangement joins TRBV9 to TRBJ1-3; the match to TRBD1 covers 9 bases. The V gene's germline CDR1 is SGDLS and CDR2 YYNGEE. The V and J ends lost 2 bases and 6 bases, in that order; junction bases with no gene match: 3. The CDR3 totals 14 residues. Here the CDR3 DNA reads TGTGCCAGCAGCGTCGGACAGGGGACAAACACCATATATTTT. It encodes CASSVGQGTNTIYF.

DNA for the CDR3: TGTGCCAGCAGCTTAATGGCGAGCTCCTACAATGAGCAGTTCTTC. Residues: CASSLMASSYNEQFF. The chain uses TRBV7-3 and TRBJ2-1; D unclear. Trimming removed 1 base from V and 0 bases from J, with 7 bases in between. This CDR3 has 15 amino acids. The germline V gene encodes CDR1 SGHTA and CDR2 FQGTGA.

The CDR3 bases are TGTGCCAGCAGCTTAAGGACTTTCCGCAGCTCCTACAATGAGCAGTTCTTC. Its protein is CASSLRTFRSSYNEQFF. The chain recombines TRBV7-9 with TRBJ2-1; D may be TRBD2 (5 bases). Per germline, CDR1 SEHNR and CDR2 FQNEAQ (reference sequence). The CDR3 length is 17 residues. V was clipped by 2 bases and J by 0 bases, with 14 bases between them.

The CDR3 sequence is CASSVGSTVDSITYEQYF. The DNA of the CDR3 is TGTGCCAGCAGCGTAGGTTCAACGGTGGACTCTATAACCTACGAGCAGTACTTC. The chain couples TRBV9 to TRBJ2-7; a possible D gene is TRBD2 (5 bases). CDR1 is SGDLS, CDR2 YYNGEE, per germline. Trimming pared 0 bases from V and 2 bases from J, leaving 21 bases between. The CDR3 has 18 amino acids.

J is TRBJ2-3 and V is TRBV13; the match to TRBD2 covers 7 bases. V lost 5 bases to trimming and J lost 4 bases; unmatched junction nucleotides: 6. The germline V gene has CDR1 PRHDT and CDR2 FYEKMQ (reference sequence). The CDR3 is 14 residues long. CDR3 amino acids: CASSRTRDSDTQYF. In DNA form, the CDR3 reads TGTGCCAGCAGCCGGACTAGAGACTCAGATACGCAGTATTTT.

The chain uses TRBV4-1 and TRBJ2-3; D remains ambiguous. There are 14 residues in the CDR3. V shed 0 bases and J shed 2 bases, with 6 bases lying between them. The V gene's germline CDR1 is MGHRA and CDR2 YSYEKL. The CDR3: CASSQEHSTDTQYF. Here the CDR3 DNA reads TGCGCCAGCAGCCAAGAACACTCCACAGATACGCAGTATTTT.

This clone was seen only once. This chain joins TRBV25-1 and TRBJ2-5, with 10 bases that match TRBD2. With V trimmed by 1 base and J by 2 bases, 7 bases remained unmatched. Germline V gives CDR1 MGHDK, CDR2 SYGVNS. The CDR3 has 17 residues. The CDR3 DNA reads TGTGCCAGCAGTGAATTGGGGCTAGCGGGGGTACAAGAGACCCAGTACTTC. Translated, it gives CASSELGLAGVQETQYF.

The chain employs TRBV9 and TRBJ2-1; possibly TRBD2 for D (5 bases). The V end lost 0 bases, the J end lost 8 bases, and 18 bases lay between the germline ends. This CDR3 has 16 residues. Germline-derived CDR1 and CDR2 are SGDLS and YYNGEE. The CDR3 region has the DNA TGTGCCAGCAGCGTAGGTTTTAGCGAGGTCCCCCATGAGCAGTTCTTC. Translated, it gives CASSVGFSEVPHEQFF.

In this sample, this clone turned up once. V and J are TRBV5-6 and TRBJ2-1; D not certain. This CDR3 has 12 residues. Germline V lookup: CDR1 SGHDT, CDR2 YYEEEE. The V end was cut by 4 bases, the J end by 9 bases, with 11 bases between. The CDR3 bases are TGTGCCAGCAGCCCGGTAGGTATTGAGCAGTTCTTC. It codes for CASSPVGIEQFF.

The chain employs TRBV7-9 and TRBJ2-1; D unclear. Trimming took off 5 bases at V and 3 bases at J, with 14 bases between the two ends. The CDR3 is made up of 15 amino acids. CDR1 is SEHNR and CDR2 is FQNEAQ in the germline V gene (reference sequence). CDR3 nucleotides: TGTGCCAGCAGCCTGAGGCGGTCCGACTACAATGAGCAGTTCTTC. This codes for CASSLRRSDYNEQFF.

The rearrangement joins TRBV13 to TRBJ2-1; 14 nucleotides align to TRBD2. Germline V CDR1 and CDR2: PRHDT, FYEKMQ (reference sequence). V trimming: 5 bases; J trimming: 8 bases; junction bases outside the gene matches: 11. The CDR3 extends over 17 amino acids. CDR3 sequence (DNA): TGTGCCAGCAGCCCGTATGGGACTAGCGGGAGTTTAGATGAGCAGTTCTTC. Translation: CASSPYGTSGSLDEQFF.

CDR3 nucleotides: TGTGCCAGCAGCTTAGATGGGGACAGTAACACTGAAGCTTTCTTT. As protein: CASSLDGDSNTEAFF. The rearrangement joins TRBV11-3 to TRBJ1-1, with TRBD1 matching 7 bases. The CDR3 runs to 15 residues. The J segment lost 2 bases and the V segment lost 0 bases, leaving 3 bases of the junction unmatched. Germline assignment: CDR1 SGHNT and CDR2 YENEEA.

V is TRBV7-2 and J is TRBJ2-1; the match to TRBD2 covers 8 bases. The germline CDR1 and CDR2 sequences are SGHTA and FQGNSA. The ends lost 4 bases at V and 4 bases at J; junction bases unmatched: 3. The CDR3 has 14 residues. This chain's CDR3 is CASSSKREYNEQFF. In nucleotides, the CDR3 is TGTGCCAGCAGCTCGAAGCGGGAGTACAATGAGCAGTTCTTC.